A selection of T cell receptor beta chains follows, all from one sample in a study of cytomegalovirus exposure and HLA in healthy donors. Profiling relied on immunoSEQ multiplex PCR, and the TCRdb table lists in-frame clones only, not all of them. The profile shows about 120,000 clones, over 60% of them singletons. Sequenced: PBMCs. Receptors were obtained from a woman under 40 in good health and CMV-seronegative. CDR3s include the opening cysteine and the closing phenylalanine or tryptophan. Each record gives: J gene, clone size, V gene, D gene, CDR3 length, CDR3 protein, CDR3 DNA. A D gene is named only where the DNA matches it firmly. For some rows the clone size is stated as once, few or many, or as a class when expanded; others skip it.

J gene: TRBJ2-1
clone size: NA
V gene: TRBV7-2
D gene: TRBD2
CDR3 length: 15
CDR3 protein: CASSSTSGSYNEQFF
CDR3 DNA: TGTGCCAGCAGCTCCACTAGCGGCTCCTACAATGAGCAGTTCTTC

J gene: TRBJ1-1
clone size: NA
V gene: TRBV6-1
D gene: TRBD1
CDR3 length: 15
CDR3 protein: CASIWTGVVGTEAFF
CDR3 DNA: TGTGCCAGCATTTGGACAGGAGTTGTGGGCACTGAAGCTTTCTTT

J gene: TRBJ2-3
clone size: NA
V gene: TRBV28
D gene: TRBD2
CDR3 length: 15
CDR3 protein: CASSLTGGPRNTQYF
CDR3 DNA: TGTGCCAGCAGTTTAACGGGAGGACCGCGGAATACGCAGTATTTT

J gene: TRBJ2-1
clone size: NA
V gene: TRBV4-3
D gene: TRBD2
CDR3 length: 16
CDR3 protein: CASSQVLAGVDNEQFF
CDR3 DNA: TGCGCCAGCAGCCAAGTACTAGCGGGAGTCGACAATGAGCAGTTCTTC

J gene: TRBJ1-1
clone size: NA
V gene: TRBV5-1
D gene: TRBD1
CDR3 length: 18
CDR3 protein: CASSFGTGGANRNTEAFF
CDR3 DNA: TGCGCCAGCAGCTTCGGGACAGGGGGCGCAAACCGGAACACTGAAGCTTTCTTT

J gene: TRBJ1-6
clone size: NA
V gene: TRBV2
D gene: TRBD1
CDR3 length: 14
CDR3 protein: CASSVGTVNSPLHF
CDR3 DNA: TGTGCCAGCAGTGTGGGGACAGTTAATTCACCCCTCCACTTT

J gene: TRBJ2-7
clone size: NA
V gene: TRBV30
D gene: NA
CDR3 length: 13
CDR3 protein: CALGVGVAYEQYF
CDR3 DNA: TGTGCCCTGGGTGTCGGGGTAGCCTACGAGCAGTACTTC

J gene: TRBJ1-3
clone size: NA
V gene: TRBV30
D gene: TRBD1
CDR3 length: 17
CDR3 protein: CAWRAGTGAFPGNTIYF
CDR3 DNA: TGTGCCTGGAGAGCCGGGACAGGGGCTTTCCCTGGAAACACCATATATTTT

J gene: TRBJ2-3
clone size: NA
V gene: TRBV13
D gene: TRBD2
CDR3 length: 15
CDR3 protein: CASSLASGDTDTQYF
CDR3 DNA: TGTGCCAGCAGCTTAGCTAGCGGGGACACAGATACGCAGTATTTT

J gene: TRBJ2-5
clone size: NA
V gene: TRBV27
D gene: NA
CDR3 length: 14
CDR3 protein: CASSSRQRQETQYF
CDR3 DNA: TGTGCCAGCAGTTCCCGGCAGCGTCAAGAGACCCAGTACTTC

J gene: TRBJ1-5
clone size: NA
V gene: TRBV14
D gene: TRBD1
CDR3 length: 17
CDR3 protein: CASSQRWGQGSNQPQHF
CDR3 DNA: TGTGCCAGCAGCCAACGCTGGGGACAGGGCAGCAATCAGCCCCAGCATTTT

J gene: TRBJ2-7
clone size: few
V gene: TRBV11-1
D gene: NA
CDR3 length: 12
CDR3 protein: CASSPKSHEQYF
CDR3 DNA: TGTGCCAGCAGCCCAAAGAGCCACGAGCAGTACTTC

J gene: TRBJ2-1
clone size: once
V gene: TRBV2
D gene: TRBD2
CDR3 length: 17
CDR3 protein: CASSGDLAGGSYNEQFF
CDR3 DNA: TGTGCCAGCAGTGGGGATCTAGCGGGAGGGTCCTACAATGAGCAGTTCTTC

J gene: TRBJ2-7
clone size: NA
V gene: TRBV6-6
D gene: NA
CDR3 length: 13
CDR3 protein: CASSREKDYEQYF
CDR3 DNA: TGTGCCAGCAGCCGAGAAAAAGACTACGAGCAGTACTTC

J gene: TRBJ1-2
clone size: NA
V gene: TRBV10-1
D gene: TRBD1
CDR3 length: 15
CDR3 protein: CASSDSLTGGRGYTF
CDR3 DNA: TGCGCCAGCAGCGACAGTTTGACAGGGGGCCGCGGCTACACCTTC

J gene: TRBJ1-4
clone size: NA
V gene: TRBV6-5
D gene: NA
CDR3 length: 14
CDR3 protein: CASARTAINEKLFF
CDR3 DNA: TGTGCCAGCGCTAGGACAGCCATTAATGAAAAACTGTTTTTT

J gene: TRBJ2-3
clone size: NA
V gene: TRBV10-3
D gene: TRBD2
CDR3 length: 15
CDR3 protein: CAIWASGSSTDTQYF
CDR3 DNA: TGTGCCATTTGGGCTAGCGGGAGTAGCACAGATACGCAGTATTTT

J gene: TRBJ2-7
clone size: NA
V gene: TRBV7-7
D gene: TRBD1
CDR3 length: 14
CDR3 protein: CASSLNRGSYEQYF
CDR3 DNA: TGTGCTAGCAGCTTGAACAGGGGCTCCTACGAGCAGTACTTC

J gene: TRBJ2-1
clone size: few
V gene: TRBV18
D gene: NA
CDR3 length: 16
CDR3 protein: CASSPTLTATYNEQFF
CDR3 DNA: TGTGCCAGCTCACCGACCCTGACAGCTACCTACAATGAGCAGTTCTTC

J gene: TRBJ2-1
clone size: NA
V gene: TRBV2
D gene: TRBD2
CDR3 length: 16
CDR3 protein: CASNPGTSGRRNEQFF
CDR3 DNA: TGTGCCAGCAATCCCGGGACTAGCGGGAGGCGTAATGAGCAGTTCTTC

J gene: TRBJ2-1
clone size: NA
V gene: TRBV9
D gene: TRBD1
CDR3 length: 14
CDR3 protein: CASSVEGTAGEQFF
CDR3 DNA: TGTGCCAGCAGCGTAGAGGGGACAGCTGGGGAGCAGTTCTTC

J gene: TRBJ1-5
clone size: few
V gene: TRBV10-1
D gene: TRBD1
CDR3 length: 14
CDR3 protein: CASGTDRGGQPQHF
CDR3 DNA: TGCGCCAGTGGGACCGACAGGGGAGGCCAGCCCCAGCATTTT

J gene: TRBJ1-1
clone size: NA
V gene: TRBV19
D gene: TRBD1
CDR3 length: 14
CDR3 protein: CASDRGLMNTEAFF
CDR3 DNA: TGTGCCAGTGACAGGGGCCTCATGAACACTGAAGCTTTCTTT

J gene: TRBJ2-1
clone size: NA
V gene: TRBV4-3
D gene: TRBD2
CDR3 length: 16
CDR3 protein: CASSQDLGGGYNEQFF
CDR3 DNA: TGCGCCAGCAGCCAAGATCTTGGCGGGGGTTACAATGAGCAGTTCTTC

J gene: TRBJ1-4
clone size: NA
V gene: TRBV2
D gene: TRBD1
CDR3 length: 14
CDR3 protein: CARASGQGYEKLFF
CDR3 DNA: TGTGCACGAGCTTCGGGACAGGGCTATGAAAAACTGTTTTTT

J gene: TRBJ2-7
clone size: NA
V gene: TRBV5-4
D gene: NA
CDR3 length: 16
CDR3 protein: CASSLDRASSSYEQYF
CDR3 DNA: TGTGCCAGCAGCTTGGACCGAGCCTCGAGCTCCTACGAGCAGTACTTC

J gene: TRBJ1-4
clone size: NA
V gene: TRBV7-2
D gene: TRBD1
CDR3 length: 14
CDR3 protein: CASSDGTGYEKLFF
CDR3 DNA: TGTGCCAGCAGCGACGGGACAGGCTATGAAAAACTGTTTTTT

J gene: TRBJ2-6
clone size: NA
V gene: TRBV28
D gene: NA
CDR3 length: 19
CDR3 protein: CASSWPGITTASGANVLTF
CDR3 DNA: TGTGCCAGCAGTTGGCCCGGGATTACTACGGCCTCTGGGGCCAACGTCCTGACTTTC

J gene: TRBJ2-1
clone size: NA
V gene: TRBV28
D gene: TRBD2
CDR3 length: 17
CDR3 protein: CASSNPASGRAGSEQFF
CDR3 DNA: TGTGCCAGCAGCAACCCCGCTAGCGGGAGGGCCGGGAGTGAGCAGTTCTTC

J gene: TRBJ1-3
clone size: NA
V gene: TRBV30
D gene: TRBD1
CDR3 length: 14
CDR3 protein: CAWSPRQGANTIYF
CDR3 DNA: TGTGCCTGGAGTCCCAGACAGGGGGCAAACACCATATATTTT

J gene: TRBJ1-5
clone size: NA
V gene: TRBV4-3
D gene: TRBD1
CDR3 length: 15
CDR3 protein: CASSQGTGNNQPQHF
CDR3 DNA: TGCGCCAGCAGCCAAGGGACAGGGAATAATCAGCCCCAGCATTTT

J gene: TRBJ2-1
clone size: NA
V gene: TRBV19
D gene: TRBD1
CDR3 length: 12
CDR3 protein: CASRPGQGKQFF
CDR3 DNA: TGTGCCAGTAGGCCGGGACAGGGAAAGCAGTTCTTC